This T cell receptor (beta chain) was sequenced during a study of cytotoxic CD8 clonotypes in ibrutinib-treated CLL. As for the study in general: When averaged across all of the samples, the counts came to around 260,000 productive templates and more than 75,000 productive rearrangements.

From germline, CDR1 is ENHRY and CDR2 SYGVKD. The CDR3 sequence is 17 residues long. The trim removed 6 bases at V and 2 bases at J, leaving 13 bases unmatched. The assay was immunoSEQ multiplex PCR, and TCRdb's table has in-frame clones only and misses some. The repertoire includes over 140,000 clones, around 80% of them detected once, and 6% to 9.5% sits in the top ten. Study observations and caveats: Sampling times, which were not matched between the groups, differed between sustained-remission patients and progressing patients.

Investigators sourced approximately 2 micrograms of genomic DNA from cryopreserved PBMCs for TCR beta libraries. Notes on this clone: Its antigen is not identified.

The V call is TRBV10-3, the J call TRBJ1-2, with 9 bases identical to TRBD1. The starting material was PBMCs, obtained after 36 months of ibrutinib treatment. This clonotype was sampled from a human donor with chronic lymphocytic leukemia. CDR3 amino acids: CAIRDTGQGGFNYGYTF. The CDR3 nucleotides are TGTGCCATCAGGGATACGGGACAGGGAGGCTTCAACTATGGCTACACCTTC.